There are a few counts of the clone carrying this TCR beta chain. Its specificity is unknown. PCR was performed using 60 Vbeta and 13 Jbeta primers. Assay used: immunoSEQ multiplex PCR; TCRdb lists only in-frame clones, some missing. Of 110,000 to 150,000 clones listed, about four fifths are singletons. The data were taken from a study of cytomegalovirus exposure and HLA in healthy donors. Study-level findings and limits: The authors later found TCR association rates varying by HLA locus, with DRB1 most and HLA-C fewest. Later on, an analysis found that several of the most significant clusters appeared to be linked to common viral pathogens, which included parvovirus B19.

Germline V gives CDR1 MNHEY, CDR2 SVGAGI. V was trimmed by 2 bases and J by 5 bases, leaving 18 bases between them. The CDR3 has 16 amino acids. The receptor's source is a man between 25 and 39 years old in good health and CMV-seronegative. The source material was PBMCs. The chain joins TRBV6-5 to TRBJ1-1; D remains unclear. CDR3 DNA: TGTGCCAGCAGTTACGGAGTAGAGGGAATCGGGACTGAAGCTTTCTTT. This translates into CASSYGVEGIGTEAFF.